This passage covers 24 T cell receptor beta chains from one sample sequenced in a study of control samples from healthy donors and cancer patients. The repertoire was sequenced with immunoSEQ multiplex PCR; TCRdb's copy has only in-frame clones and lacks some. Among 400,000 to 450,000 clones listed, about 93% were seen once. Input material: PBMCs. The source is a man aged 40-49 years with head and neck cancer.

V is TRBV30 and J is TRBJ1-5; D remains unclear. CDR1 is GTSNPN, CDR2 SVGIG, per germline (reference sequence). V shed 2 bases and J shed 0 bases, with 8 bases lying between them. The CDR3 is made up of 14 amino acids. Here the CDR3 reads CAWSPGLSNQPQHF. The DNA of the CDR3 is TGTGCCTGGAGTCCTGGACTTAGCAATCAGCCCCAGCATTTT.

J is TRBJ2-7 and V is TRBV5-1; 8 bases line up with TRBD2. The CDR3 length is 17 residues. Losses at the gene ends were 0 bases for V and 2 bases for J; bases not matched to a gene: 10. Germline V gene lookup returns CDR1 SGHRS and CDR2 YFSETQ. The CDR3 coding sequence is TGCGCCAGCAGCTTGGTACGTCTCGGCGGGGGGCCCTACGAGCAGTACTTC. Its translation is CASSLVRLGGGPYEQYF.

The V gene is TRBV28, the J gene TRBJ2-5; 11 nucleotides agree with TRBD2. The CDR3 has 14 amino acids. J lost 5 bases, V lost 8 bases, and 7 bases had no gene match. Germline V gene data show CDR1 as MDHEN and CDR2 as SYDVKM. Here the CDR3 DNA reads TGTGCCAGCGGGCTAGCGGGGGGCGGGGAGACCCAGTACTTC. Protein: CASGLAGGGETQYF.

The rearrangement uses TRBV27 and TRBJ1-1; no definite D call. The CDR3 runs to 14 residues. CDR1 and CDR2 from the germline V gene are MNHEY and SMNVEV (reference sequence). Trimming shortened V by 4 bases and J by 4 bases, and 13 bases separated the two germline ends. The CDR3 region is CASSSTSSTTEAFF. In DNA form, the CDR3 reads TGTGCCAGCAGTTCGACTTCCAGTACCACTGAAGCTTTCTTT.

The chain has TRBV28 and TRBJ2-7; 9 nucleotides match TRBD1. This CDR3 contains 15 residues. Germline CDR1 is MDHEN and CDR2 is SYDVKM. Trimming at V came to 3 bases and at J to 0 bases, leaving 3 bases not matched to a gene. CDR3 in DNA: TGTGCCAGCAGTTTGGGACAGGGTGTCTCCTACGAGCAGTACTTC. It codes for CASSLGQGVSYEQYF.

This chain links TRBV13 with TRBJ2-1, with 9 bases aligning to TRBD1. CDR3 length: 15 residues. CDR1 is PRHDT, CDR2 FYEKMQ, per germline (reference sequence). The V and J ends lost 5 bases and 8 bases, in that order; junction bases with no gene match: 10. This CDR3 reads CASSMPGQGVYEQFF. The CDR3 nucleotides read TGTGCCAGCAGCATGCCGGGACAGGGTGTCTATGAGCAGTTCTTC.

As DNA, the CDR3 is TGTGCCAGCAGCGCCGGGTTCAGGGGGCTGGAGACCCAGTACTTC. It yields the protein CASSAGFRGLETQYF. This chain connects TRBV7-6 to TRBJ2-5, with TRBD1 matching over 8 bases. V dropped 5 bases and J dropped 5; count of bases not matched to a gene: 10. The CDR3 runs 15 residues. CDR1 is SGHVS, CDR2 FNYEAQ, per germline. The whole variable domain, filled in from reference TRBV7-6 and TRBJ2-5, reads GAGVSQSPRYKVTKRGQDVALRCDPISGHVSLYWYRQALGQGPEFLTYFNYEAQQDKSGLPNDRFSAERPEGSISTLTIQRTEQRDSAMYRCASSAGFRGLETQYFGPGTRLLVL.

This clone was counted only a few times. The J gene is TRBJ2-5, the V gene TRBV6-2 or TRBV6-3; perhaps TRBD1 as D (7 bases). V was trimmed by 5 bases and J by 4 bases, leaving 14 bases between them. CDR1 and CDR2 (germline): MNHEY, SVGEGT. The CDR3 is made up of 14 amino acids. CDR3 residues: CASSTGQEGETQYF. The CDR3, as DNA: TGTGCCAGCAGTACCGGACAGGAGGGAGAGACCCAGTACTTC.

The chain is built from TRBV30 and TRBJ2-7; 9 nucleotides match TRBD1. Trimming cost V 0 bases and J 3 bases; bases outside gene matches: 3. There are 14 residues in the CDR3. CDR1 is GTSNPN and CDR2 is SVGIG in the germline V gene (reference sequence). CDR3 nucleotides: TGTGCCTGGAGTGTTGGGACAGGGCTCTACGAGCAGTACTTC. Translation gives CAWSVGTGLYEQYF. The variable domain in full, with the rest retrieved from reference TRBV30 and TRBJ2-7, is SQTIHQWPATLVQPVGSPLSLECTVEGTSNPNLYWYRQAAGRGLQLLFYSVGIGQISSEVPQNLSASRPQDRQFILSSKKLLLSDSGFYLCAWSVGTGLYEQYFGPGTRLTVT.

The J gene is TRBJ1-1, the V gene TRBV3-1 (or the pseudogene TRBV3-2); 7 bases agree with TRBD1. V dropped 2 bases and J dropped 2; count of bases not matched to a gene: 11. There are 17 residues in the CDR3. Germline CDR1 is LGHDT and CDR2 is YNNKEL (reference sequence). DNA for the CDR3: TGTGCCAGCAGCCAACCAATCACAGGGGCTGGAAACACTGAAGCTTTCTTT. As protein: CASSQPITGAGNTEAFF.

V and J are TRBV11-2 and TRBJ2-3, with 15 bases matching TRBD2. In germline, CDR1 is SGHAT, CDR2 FQNNGV. This CDR3 region has 19 residues. The junction had 15 bases not matched to a gene; V was cut back by 5 bases and J by 6 bases. CDR3 protein: CASSPGLAGGPALTDTQYF. As DNA, the CDR3 is TGTGCCAGCAGCCCCGGACTAGCGGGGGGGCCGGCTCTTACTGATACGCAGTATTTT.

The chain combines TRBV11-3 with TRBJ2-3; a possible D gene is TRBD1 (5 bases). Germline CDR1 reads SGHNT; CDR2 reads YENEEA. V lost 4 bases, J lost 4 bases, and 9 bases lay in between. This CDR3 is built from 13 residues. The DNA for the CDR3 is TGTGCCAGCAGCTCCATGGGGCCAGATACGCAGTATTTT. This sequence encodes CASSSMGPDTQYF.

The genes are TRBV11-2 and TRBJ2-6; D is unresolved. Trimming removed 4 bases at V and 2 bases at J, with 12 bases between. CDR1 is SGHAT and CDR2 is FQNNGV in the germline V gene. This CDR3 comprises 16 residues. Here the CDR3 DNA reads TGTGCCAGCAGCTCACCTCTAGATGCTGGGGCCAACGTCCTGACTTTC. This encodes CASSSPLDAGANVLTF.

The chain joins TRBV10-3 to TRBJ2-3; 7 positions agree with TRBD1. This CDR3 has 16 amino acids. The trim removed 3 bases at V and 1 base at J, leaving 7 bases unmatched. The germline CDR1 and CDR2 sequences are ENHRY and SYGVKD. The CDR3 reads CAISDVKGAGTDTQYF. The CDR3 DNA reads as TGTGCCATCAGTGATGTAAAGGGGGCGGGCACAGATACGCAGTATTTT.

The chain employs TRBV6-5 and TRBJ2-5, with TRBD2 matching over 13 bases. This CDR3 has 16 amino acids. Trimming cost V 2 bases and J 3 bases; bases outside gene matches: 3. Germline CDR1 and CDR2: MNHEY and SVGAGI. Here the CDR3 DNA reads TGTGCCAGCAGTTACGCCGGACTAGCGGGGGAAGAGACCCAGTACTTC. This encodes CASSYAGLAGEETQYF.

This clone showed up just a few times. This rearrangement joins TRBV10-1 to TRBJ2-7; 14 positions agree with TRBD2. This CDR3 has 16 residues. Germline lookup yields CDR1 WNHNN and CDR2 SYGVQD (reference sequence). The J segment lost 9 bases and the V segment lost 2 bases, leaving 9 bases of the junction unmatched. In DNA form, the CDR3 reads TGCGCCAGCAGTGAGCTCCCCGGGACTAGCGGGAGAACGCAGTACTTC. Its protein is CASSELPGTSGRTQYF.

The chain couples TRBV6-1 to TRBJ1-5; D not certain. Per the germline V gene, CDR1 is MNHNS and CDR2 is SASEGT. V lost 5 bases and J lost 5, with 13 bases in between. The CDR3 runs to 14 residues. CDR3 protein: CASSRRREDQPQHF. The DNA of the CDR3 is TGTGCCAGCAGTAGGCGGAGGGAAGATCAGCCCCAGCATTTT.

CDR3 DNA: TGTGCCAGCAGCCGACCGGGACAGGGGCCTTACAATGAGCAGTTCTTC. It translates to CASSRPGQGPYNEQFF. The J gene is TRBJ2-1, the V gene TRBV5-4; the match to TRBD1 covers 10 bases. V shed 4 bases, J shed 4 bases, and the junction held 8 bases outside the gene matches. Germline CDR1 reads SGHNT; CDR2 reads YYREEE (reference sequence). CDR3 length: 16 amino acids.

The chain combines TRBV27 with TRBJ2-3; D unclear. CDR3 length: 13 amino acids. CDR1 and CDR2 from the germline V gene are MNHEY and SMNVEV (reference sequence). The V end lost 5 bases, the J end lost 4 bases, and 10 bases lay between the germline ends. CDR3 sequence: CASSARVSDTQYF. Here the CDR3 DNA reads TGTGCCAGCAGTGCAAGGGTTTCAGATACGCAGTATTTT.

This chain connects TRBV5-4 to TRBJ2-7; no clear D. The CDR3 runs to 11 residues. With 2 bases removed from V and 7 bases from J, the gap between germline ends came to 7 bases. Germline CDR1 is SGHNT and CDR2 is YYREEE (reference sequence). CDR3 protein: CASSFAEEQYF. CDR3 bases: TGTGCCAGCAGCTTCGCGGAAGAGCAGTACTTC.

The chain links TRBV7-8 to TRBJ1-4; possible D gene TRBD1, 6 bases. With 4 bases removed from V and 8 bases from J, the gap between germline ends came to 17 bases. Germline V gene data show CDR1 as SGHVS and CDR2 as FQNEAQ. The CDR3 sequence is 15 residues long. The CDR3 loop reads CASSSTGAEREKLFF. The CDR3 region has the DNA TGTGCCAGCAGCTCGACAGGAGCGGAGAGAGAAAAACTGTTTTTT.

This clone appeared a single time. The rearrangement joins TRBV7-6 to TRBJ2-5; D may be TRBD1 or TRBD2 (5 bases each). Trimming took 3 bases from V and 9 from J, leaving 14 bases between them. Germline V CDR1 and CDR2: SGHVS, FNYEAQ. This CDR3 region has 13 residues. This chain's CDR3 is CASSLGVARAQYF. CDR3 DNA sequence: TGTGCCAGCAGCTTGGGGGTAGCCCGGGCCCAGTACTTC.

This chain links TRBV6-5 with TRBJ1-6, with no clear D. CDR1 is MNHEY and CDR2 is SVGAGI in the germline V gene. The CDR3 consists of 13 residues. The ends were cut back, 6 bases at V and 9 bases at J, with 12 bases in the middle. The DNA of the CDR3 is TGTGCCAGCAGCCCAGGCATTCGTTCACCCCTCCACTTT. It codes for CASSPGIRSPLHF.

The rearrangement uses TRBV30 and TRBJ1-1; D is unresolved. The CDR3 runs to 12 residues. CDR1 and CDR2 (germline): GTSNPN, SVGIG (reference sequence). V lost 5 bases and J lost 3, with 10 bases in between. The CDR3 loop reads CAWSPSDTEAFF. DNA for the CDR3: TGTGCCTGGTCCCCCTCGGACACTGAAGCTTTCTTT.